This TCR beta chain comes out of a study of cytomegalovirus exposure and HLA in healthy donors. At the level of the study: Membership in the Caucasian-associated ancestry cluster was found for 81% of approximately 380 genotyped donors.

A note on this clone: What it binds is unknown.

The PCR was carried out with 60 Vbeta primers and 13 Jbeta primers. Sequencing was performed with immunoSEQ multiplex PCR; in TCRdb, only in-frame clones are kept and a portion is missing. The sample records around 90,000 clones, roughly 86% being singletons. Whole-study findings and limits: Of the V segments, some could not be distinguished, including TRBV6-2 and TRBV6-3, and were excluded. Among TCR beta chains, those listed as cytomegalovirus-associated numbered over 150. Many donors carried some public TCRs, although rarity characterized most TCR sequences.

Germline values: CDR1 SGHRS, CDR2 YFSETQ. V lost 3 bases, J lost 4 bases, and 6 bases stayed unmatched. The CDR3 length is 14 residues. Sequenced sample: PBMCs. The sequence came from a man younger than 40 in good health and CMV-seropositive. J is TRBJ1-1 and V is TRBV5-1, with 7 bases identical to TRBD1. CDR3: CASSSNPGGTEAFF. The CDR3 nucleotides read TGCGCCAGCAGCTCTAACCCAGGGGGCACTGAAGCTTTCTTT.